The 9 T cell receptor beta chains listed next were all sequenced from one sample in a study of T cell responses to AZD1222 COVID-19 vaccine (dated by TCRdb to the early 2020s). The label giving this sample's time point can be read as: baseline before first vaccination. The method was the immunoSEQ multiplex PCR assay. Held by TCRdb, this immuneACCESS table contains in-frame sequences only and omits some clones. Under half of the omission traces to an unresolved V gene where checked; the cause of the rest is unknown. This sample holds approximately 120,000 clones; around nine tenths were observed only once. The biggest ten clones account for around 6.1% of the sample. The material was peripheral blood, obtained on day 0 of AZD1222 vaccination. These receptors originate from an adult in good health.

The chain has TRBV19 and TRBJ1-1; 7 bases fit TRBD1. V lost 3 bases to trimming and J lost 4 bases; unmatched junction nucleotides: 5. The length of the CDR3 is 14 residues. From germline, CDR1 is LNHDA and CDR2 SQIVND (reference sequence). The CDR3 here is CASSISRGSTEAFF. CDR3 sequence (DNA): TGTGCCAGTAGTATTAGCAGGGGGTCCACTGAAGCTTTCTTT.

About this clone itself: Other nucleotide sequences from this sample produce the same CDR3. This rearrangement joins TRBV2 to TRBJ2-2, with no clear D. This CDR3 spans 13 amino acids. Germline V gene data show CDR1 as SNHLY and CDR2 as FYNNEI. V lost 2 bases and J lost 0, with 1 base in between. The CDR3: CASSEPNTGELFF. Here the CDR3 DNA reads TGTGCCAGCAGTGAACCGAACACCGGGGAGCTGTTTTTT.

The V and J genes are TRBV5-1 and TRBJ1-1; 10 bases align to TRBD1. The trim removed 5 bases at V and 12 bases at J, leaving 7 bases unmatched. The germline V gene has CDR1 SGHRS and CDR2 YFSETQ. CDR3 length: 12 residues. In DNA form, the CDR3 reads TGCGCCAGCAGACAAAATGACAGGGGGCCTTTCTTT. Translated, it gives CASRQNDRGPFF.

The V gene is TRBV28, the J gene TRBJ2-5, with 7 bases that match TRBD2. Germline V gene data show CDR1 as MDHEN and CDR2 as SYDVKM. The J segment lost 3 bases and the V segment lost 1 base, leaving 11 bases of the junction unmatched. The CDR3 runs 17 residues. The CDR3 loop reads CASSLLKRAGEKETQYF. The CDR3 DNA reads TGTGCCAGCAGTTTATTAAAAAGGGCGGGAGAAAAAGAGACCCAGTACTTC.

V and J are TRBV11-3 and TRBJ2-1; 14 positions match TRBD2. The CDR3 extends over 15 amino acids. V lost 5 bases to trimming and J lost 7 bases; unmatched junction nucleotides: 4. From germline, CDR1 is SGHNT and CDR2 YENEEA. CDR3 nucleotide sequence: TGTGCCAGCAGCCACGGGACTAGCGGGGGAAATGAGCAGTTCTTC. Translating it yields CASSHGTSGGNEQFF.

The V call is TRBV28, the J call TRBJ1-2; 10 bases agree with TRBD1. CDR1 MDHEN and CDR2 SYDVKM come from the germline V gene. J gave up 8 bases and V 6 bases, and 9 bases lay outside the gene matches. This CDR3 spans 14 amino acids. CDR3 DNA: TGTGCCAGCAGGGAACCCGGGACAGGGGACGGCTACACCTTC. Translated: CASREPGTGDGYTF.

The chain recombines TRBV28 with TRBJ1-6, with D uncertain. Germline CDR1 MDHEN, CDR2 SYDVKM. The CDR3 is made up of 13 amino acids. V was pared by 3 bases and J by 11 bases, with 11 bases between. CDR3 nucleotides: TGTGCCAGCAGTTTTAATTTGATGACACCCCTCCACTTT. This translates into CASSFNLMTPLHF.

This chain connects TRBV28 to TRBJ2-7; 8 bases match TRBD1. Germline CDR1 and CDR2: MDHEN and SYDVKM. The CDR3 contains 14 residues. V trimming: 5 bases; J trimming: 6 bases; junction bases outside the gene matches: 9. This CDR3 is CASSASGQGVEQYF. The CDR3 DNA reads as TGTGCCAGCAGTGCATCAGGACAGGGCGTCGAGCAGTACTTC.

The CDR3 reads CASSSTEPGYTF. Written as DNA, the CDR3 is TGTGCCAGCAGCTCTACGGAACCAGGCTACACCTTC. The chain employs TRBV7-2 and TRBJ1-2; D call uncertain. The CDR3 spans 12 residues. Per the germline V gene, CDR1 is SGHTA and CDR2 is FQGNSA. Trimming cost V 4 bases and J 8 bases, with 11 bases left between them. Complete variable domain (other parts from reference TRBV7-2 and TRBJ1-2): GAGVSQSPSNKVTEKGKDVELRCDPISGHTALYWYRQSLGQGLEFLIYFQGNSAPDKSGLPSDRFSAERTGGSVSTLTIQRTQQEDSAVYLCASSSTEPGYTFGSGTRLTVV.